One and the same sample provided the 25 T cell receptor beta chains below, sequenced in a study of Ad26.COV2.S vaccination and SARS-CoV-2 variants. As for treatment: roughly 20 received Ad26.COV2.S at low or high dose, single or two shots; roughly 5 received placebo; per-sample allocation not given. Samples were taken on day 63 after the first vaccine or placebo injection. This table comes from immunoSEQ multiplex PCR, and its TCRdb copy is limited to in-frame clones, with some not included. Of 400,000 to 500,000 clones in the sample, 89% were seen once. The sample in question was peripheral blood, obtained in a trial of Ad26.COV2.S vaccine versus placebo. All receptors derive from a person aged 18-60 years who received the Ad26.COV2.S COVID-19 vaccine or a placebo.

V and J are TRBV9 and TRBJ2-3; 9 nucleotides match TRBD2. CDR1 is SGDLS, CDR2 YYNGEE, per germline. There are 16 residues in the CDR3. V was clipped by 0 bases and J by 1 base; unmatched bases: 3. In DNA form, the CDR3 reads TGTGCCAGCAGCGTAGGAGAGCGGGGGGGCACAGATACGCAGTATTTT. This translates into CASSVGERGGTDTQYF.

The V and J genes are TRBV2 and TRBJ2-5; D is perhaps TRBD2 (5 bases). CDR1 and CDR2 from the germline V gene are SNHLY and FYNNEI. The V end was cut by 6 bases, the J end by 5 bases, with 19 bases between. There are 15 residues in the CDR3. In DNA, the CDR3 is TGTGCCAGCAGACCACTTTCTGCGGGCCTGGAGACCCAGTACTTC. Translated, it gives CASRPLSAGLETQYF.

The chain uses TRBV14 and TRBJ2-3; D is perhaps TRBD2 (6 bases). Trimming left V 0 bases short and J 4 bases short, with 14 bases between. Germline V gene sequence: CDR1 SGHDN, CDR2 FVKESK. The CDR3 is 16 residues long. CDR3 sequence reads: CASSQDAGLTSDTQYF. The CDR3 DNA follows: TGTGCCAGCAGCCAAGACGCGGGGCTCACATCAGATACGCAGTATTTT.

This chain joins TRBV23-1 and TRBJ2-5; 8 bases align to TRBD2. Being an ORF, TRBV23-1 has a function that is uncertain. The CDR3 runs 15 residues. With V trimmed by 2 bases and J by 3 bases, 5 bases remained unmatched. The DNA of the CDR3 is TGCGCCAGCAGTCAAGGGACTAGGGAGAAAGAGACCCAGTACTTC. Translated: CASSQGTREKETQYF.

The chain recombines TRBV25-1 with TRBJ2-7; D uncertain. Germline-derived CDR1 and CDR2 are MGHDK and SYGVNS. V was shortened by 3 bases and J by 5 bases, with 8 bases between the two germline ends. This CDR3 is 12 amino acids long. DNA for the CDR3: TGTGCCAGCAGTGACCACTTAGACGAGCAGTACGTC. Its protein is CASSDHLDEQYV.

This clone turned up a few times. The rearrangement links TRBV15 to TRBJ1-5; no reliable D call. Germline V gives CDR1 LNHNV, CDR2 YYDKDF (reference sequence). V lost 6 bases to trimming and J lost 10 bases, with 19 bases between them. The CDR3 consists of 14 residues. DNA for the CDR3: TGTGCCACCAGACATTCGGGCTCTAAGAGACCCCAGCATTTT. As protein: CATRHSGSKRPQHF.

The chain carries TRBV29-1 and TRBJ2-1; D possibly corresponds to TRBD1 (6 bases). CDR3 length: 12 residues. Trimming took 1 base from V and 12 from J, leaving 13 bases between them. The germline V gene encodes CDR1 SQVTM and CDR2 ANQGSEA. This CDR3 reads CSVEAVDRRQFF. The CDR3 DNA follows: TGCAGCGTTGAAGCGGTTGACAGGAGGCAGTTCTTC.

Here the CDR3 DNA reads TGTGCCAGCAGCCCCGGACTAGATGGTAATGAGCAGTTCTTC. Translation gives CASSPGLDGNEQFF. The gene calls are TRBV7-3 and TRBJ2-1; 7 bases match TRBD2. The junction had 8 bases not matched to a gene; V was cut back by 5 bases and J by 7 bases. The V gene's germline CDR1 is SGHTA and CDR2 FQGTGA. This CDR3 spans 14 amino acids.

The chain has TRBV19 and TRBJ2-1; 8 nucleotides match TRBD2. J gave up 0 bases and V 6 bases, and 4 bases lay outside the gene matches. The CDR3 is 15 amino acids. CDR1 is LNHDA and CDR2 is SQIVND in the germline V gene (reference sequence). The CDR3 DNA is TGTGCCAGTAGCACTAGCGGAGGCTCCTACAATGAGCAGTTCTTC. This sequence encodes CASSTSGGSYNEQFF.

The chain has TRBV2 and TRBJ1-2; 7 positions match TRBD1. J lost 8 bases, V lost 8 bases, and 11 bases had no gene match. The CDR3 covers 13 residues. CDR1 is SNHLY, CDR2 FYNNEI, per germline. This chain's CDR3 is CASQGGFMIGYTF. CDR3 DNA: TGTGCCAGCCAGGGGGGGTTTATGATCGGCTACACCTTC.

The chain employs TRBV6-5 and TRBJ1-6; D not certain. The CDR3 length is 13 residues. V lost 6 bases and J 1 base, leaving 4 bases between the germline ends. Germline lookup yields CDR1 MNHEY and CDR2 SVGAGI. In nucleotides, the CDR3 is TGTGCCAGCAGAATATCCTATAATTCACCCCTCCACTTT. Amino acid sequence: CASRISYNSPLHF.

The chain carries TRBV15 and TRBJ2-6; D not certain. The germline V and J ends were trimmed by 0 bases and 4 bases, with 10 bases remaining between them. The CDR3 totals 16 residues. Germline V lookup: CDR1 LNHNV, CDR2 YYDKDF (reference sequence). In DNA form, the CDR3 reads TGTGCCACCAGCAGAGATGAAGGTTCCGGGGCCAACGTCCTGACTTTC. Amino acids: CATSRDEGSGANVLTF.

The genes are TRBV28 and TRBJ2-5; TRBD1 matches 7 bases. V was clipped by 4 bases and J by 7 bases; unmatched bases: 15. This CDR3 is 16 amino acids long. Per the germline V gene, CDR1 is MDHEN and CDR2 is SYDVKM. CDR3 protein: CASSSSTGTTTGTQYF. The CDR3 bases are TGTGCCAGCAGTTCCTCGACAGGGACAACGACGGGGACCCAGTACTTC.

The V gene is TRBV10-3, the J gene TRBJ2-5, with 12 bases that match TRBD2. The CDR3 has 16 amino acids. Germline V gene lookup returns CDR1 ENHRY and CDR2 SYGVKD. The V gene end was trimmed by 4 bases and the J gene end by 6 bases; junction bases not matched to a gene: 9. The CDR3 here is CAISGLAGGRSKTQYF. In DNA form, the CDR3 reads TGTGCCATCAGTGGGCTAGCGGGGGGGCGATCAAAGACCCAGTACTTC.

The rearrangement joins TRBV7-2 to TRBJ2-4; maybe TRBD1 (6 bases). This CDR3 spans 17 amino acids. V was cut by 0 bases and J by 2 bases, with 14 bases left in between. Germline V gene lookup returns CDR1 SGHTA and CDR2 FQGNSA. This CDR3 is CASSLAARGSTKNIQYF. CDR3 coding DNA: TGTGCCAGCAGCTTAGCGGCCAGGGGATCGACCAAAAACATTCAGTACTTC.

The chain links TRBV5-5 to TRBJ1-2, with a tentative D call TRBD1 (5 bases). This CDR3 has 15 residues. V was trimmed by 3 bases and J by 3 bases, leaving 15 bases between them. Germline CDR1 and CDR2: SGHKS and YYEKEE (reference sequence). CDR3 bases: TGTGCCAGCAGCTCCTACCCGGGGGGAGACTATGGCTACACCTTC. Translated: CASSSYPGGDYGYTF.

J is TRBJ2-2 and V is TRBV19; D call uncertain. Trimming removed 3 bases at V and 2 bases at J, with 10 bases between. This CDR3 is 15 amino acids long. The germline V gene has CDR1 LNHDA and CDR2 SQIVND (reference sequence). In DNA form, the CDR3 reads TGTGCCAGTAGTATTAGGTTTTTCAACACCGGGGAGCTGTTTTTT. This translates into CASSIRFFNTGELFF.

The V gene is TRBV7-2, the J gene TRBJ2-7; perhaps TRBD1 as D (6 bases). The V and J ends lost 3 bases and 1 base respectively, with 7 bases between them. The germline V gene has CDR1 SGHTA and CDR2 FQGNSA. The CDR3 sequence is 13 residues long. This CDR3 is CASSFGQSYEQYV. In DNA form, the CDR3 reads TGTGCCAGCAGCTTCGGACAGTCCTACGAGCAGTACGTC.

V and J are TRBV6-2 or TRBV6-3 and TRBJ2-2; no clear D. Per the germline V gene, CDR1 is MNHEY and CDR2 is SVGEGT. The length of the CDR3 is 14 residues. Trimming stripped 2 bases from V and 6 bases from J, with 10 bases between. CDR3 in DNA: TGTGCCAGCAGTTACGGGGTTCCCCCCGGGGAGCTGTTTTTT. It is translated as CASSYGVPPGELFF.

This rearrangement joins TRBV6-5 to TRBJ1-2; D unresolved. V gave up 6 bases and J gave up 4 bases, with 18 bases separating them. CDR1 is MNHEY and CDR2 is SVGAGI in the germline V gene. The CDR3 sequence is 15 residues long. The CDR3, as DNA: TGTGCCAGCAGGCCCGTCGGAGGCCGCGTCTATGGCTACACCTTC. Residues: CASRPVGGRVYGYTF.

The V gene is TRBV30, the J gene TRBJ1-6; D is uncertain. The V end lost 0 bases, the J end lost 0 bases, and 9 bases lay between the germline ends. Germline V gene data show CDR1 as GTSNPN and CDR2 as SVGIG (reference sequence). The CDR3 totals 16 residues. CDR3 loop: CAWSVRASSYNSPLHF. The CDR3 DNA sequence: TGTGCCTGGAGTGTGAGGGCGAGCTCCTATAATTCACCCCTCCACTTT.

The count of this clone is one. The J gene is TRBJ2-7, the V gene TRBV6-5, with a weak D call TRBD1 (5 bases). Germline V gene data show CDR1 as MNHEY and CDR2 as SVGAGI. V was clipped by 4 bases and J by 7 bases, with 14 bases between them. The CDR3 covers 13 residues. This CDR3 is CASSLWQGLEQYV. In nucleotides, the CDR3 is TGTGCCAGCAGTTTATGGCAGGGATTGGAGCAGTACGTC.

The rearrangement links TRBV5-4 to TRBJ2-5, with 7 bases identical to TRBD1. The CDR3 is made up of 14 amino acids. The J segment lost 3 bases and the V segment lost 2 bases, leaving 4 bases of the junction unmatched. The V gene's germline CDR1 is SGHNT and CDR2 YYREEE (reference sequence). CDR3 in amino acids: CASSLGDRKETQYF. Written as DNA, the CDR3 is TGTGCCAGCAGCTTAGGGGACAGAAAAGAGACCCAGTACTTC.

This clone was detected once. J is TRBJ1-4 and V is TRBV18, with 9 bases lining up with TRBD1. The CDR3 runs to 15 residues. Germline V gene sequence: CDR1 KGHSH, CDR2 LQKENI. Trimming cost V 2 bases and J 5 bases; bases outside gene matches: 3. The CDR3 loop reads CASSPTGTGNEKLFF. CDR3 bases: TGTGCCAGCTCACCAACCGGGACAGGGAATGAAAAACTGTTTTTT.

The CDR3 region is CASSWGLLADTQYF. The CDR3 coding sequence is TGCGCCAGCAGCTGGGGACTGCTGGCAGATACGCAGTATTTT. The gene calls are TRBV5-1 and TRBJ2-3, with D maybe TRBD2 (6 bases). V gave up 3 bases and J gave up 4 bases, with 12 bases separating them. This CDR3 contains 14 residues. The germline V gene has CDR1 SGHRS and CDR2 YFSETQ.